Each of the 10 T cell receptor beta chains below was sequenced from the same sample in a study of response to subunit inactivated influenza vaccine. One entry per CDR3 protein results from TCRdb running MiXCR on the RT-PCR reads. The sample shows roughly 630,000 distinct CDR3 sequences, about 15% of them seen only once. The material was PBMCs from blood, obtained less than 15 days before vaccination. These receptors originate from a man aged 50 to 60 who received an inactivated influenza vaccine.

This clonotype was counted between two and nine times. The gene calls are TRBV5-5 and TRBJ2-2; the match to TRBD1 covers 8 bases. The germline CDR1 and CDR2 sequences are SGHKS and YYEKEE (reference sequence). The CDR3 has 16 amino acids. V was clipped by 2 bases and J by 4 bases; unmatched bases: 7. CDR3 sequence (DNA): TGTGCCAGCAGCTTTACAGGGGGTAGGACCACCGGGGAGCTGTTTTTT. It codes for CASSFTGGRTTGELFF.

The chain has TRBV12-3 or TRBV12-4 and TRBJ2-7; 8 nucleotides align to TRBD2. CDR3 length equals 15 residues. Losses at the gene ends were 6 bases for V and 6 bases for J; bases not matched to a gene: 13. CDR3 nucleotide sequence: TGTGCCAGCAGCAACAGCGGGAGCTTGGGGAGCGAGCAGTACTTC. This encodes CASSNSGSLGSEQYF.

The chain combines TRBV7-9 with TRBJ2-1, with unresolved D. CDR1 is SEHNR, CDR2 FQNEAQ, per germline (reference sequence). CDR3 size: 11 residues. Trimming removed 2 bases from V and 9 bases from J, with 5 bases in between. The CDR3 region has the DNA TGTGCCAGCAGCTTATCGTTTGAGCAGTTCTTC. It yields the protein CASSLSFEQFF.

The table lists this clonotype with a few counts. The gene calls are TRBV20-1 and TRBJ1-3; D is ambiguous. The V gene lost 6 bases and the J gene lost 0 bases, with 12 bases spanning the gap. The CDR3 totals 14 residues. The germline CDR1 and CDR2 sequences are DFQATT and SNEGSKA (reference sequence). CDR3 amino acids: CSAVRLYSGNTIYF. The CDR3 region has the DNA TGCAGTGCCGTTAGACTCTACTCTGGAAACACCATATATTTT.

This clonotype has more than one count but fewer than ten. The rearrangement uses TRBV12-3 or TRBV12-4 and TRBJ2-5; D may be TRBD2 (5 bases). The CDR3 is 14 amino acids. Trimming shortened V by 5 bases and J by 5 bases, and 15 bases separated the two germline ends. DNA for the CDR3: TGTGCCAGCAGTCCCACAACTAGGTTGGAGACCCAGTACTTC. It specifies CASSPTTRLETQYF.

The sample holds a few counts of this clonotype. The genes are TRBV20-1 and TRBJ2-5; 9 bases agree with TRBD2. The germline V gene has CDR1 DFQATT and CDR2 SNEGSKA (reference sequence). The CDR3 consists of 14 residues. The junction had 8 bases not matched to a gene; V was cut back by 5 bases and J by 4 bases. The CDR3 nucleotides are TGCAGTGCTCTTGGGGCTAGCGGGACAGAGACCCAGTACTTC. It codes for CSALGASGTETQYF.

As DNA, the CDR3 is TGCGCCAGCAGCTTGGGACCGGTCTCTGGGGCCAACGTCCTGACTTTC. It yields the protein CASSLGPVSGANVLTF. The genes are TRBV5-1 and TRBJ2-6; D remains unclear. The CDR3 totals 16 residues. Trimming took off 0 bases at V and 0 bases at J, with 7 bases between the two ends. Per germline, CDR1 SGHRS and CDR2 YFSETQ.

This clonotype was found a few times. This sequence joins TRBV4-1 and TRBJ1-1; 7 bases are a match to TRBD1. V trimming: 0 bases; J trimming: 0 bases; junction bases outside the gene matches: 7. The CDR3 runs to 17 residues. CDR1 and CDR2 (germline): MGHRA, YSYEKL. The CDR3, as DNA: TGCGCCAGCAGCCAAGATTATCGGGACAGCATGAACACTGAAGCTTTCTTT. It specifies CASSQDYRDSMNTEAFF.

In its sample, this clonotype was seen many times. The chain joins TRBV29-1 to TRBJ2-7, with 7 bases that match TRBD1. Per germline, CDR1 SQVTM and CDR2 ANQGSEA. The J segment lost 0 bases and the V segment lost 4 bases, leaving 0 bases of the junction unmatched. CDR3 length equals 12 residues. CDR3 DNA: TGCAGCGTTGGGGACAGCTCCTACGAGCAGTACTTC. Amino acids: CSVGDSSYEQYF.

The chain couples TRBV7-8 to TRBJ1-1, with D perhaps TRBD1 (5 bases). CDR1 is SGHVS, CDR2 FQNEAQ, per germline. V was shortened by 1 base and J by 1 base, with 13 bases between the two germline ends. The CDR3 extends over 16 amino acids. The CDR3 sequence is CASSLGSKGTNTEAFF. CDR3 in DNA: TGTGCCAGCAGCTTAGGAAGTAAGGGGACGAACACTGAAGCTTTCTTT.